This TCR beta chain was profiled in a study of T cell responses to AZD1222 COVID-19 vaccine. Using immunoSEQ multiplex PCR, the repertoire was profiled, and TCRdb retains in-frame clones only, with some absent. The sample gives under 200,000 clones, about 90% of which show up once; 1.5% to 2% is in the top ten. The CDR3 has 11 amino acids. V was cut by 5 bases and J by 12 bases, with 13 bases left in between. CDR1 MNHNY and CDR2 SVGAGI come from the germline V gene (reference sequence). The material was peripheral blood, obtained on day 0 of AZD1222 vaccination. The chain employs TRBV6-6 and TRBJ1-2, with D unclear. The sequence derives from an adult in good health. CDR3 loop: CASSAGPWNTF. The DNA for the CDR3 is TGTGCCAGCAGTGCAGGACCGTGGAACACCTTC.